In its sample, the clone carrying this T cell receptor beta chain was seen a few times. The data were taken from a study of T cells after yellow fever vaccination. This CDR3 comprises 12 residues. V lost 1 base to trimming and J lost 3 bases, with 4 bases between them. The germline gives CDR1 SGHDT, CDR2 YYEEEE. TCRdb re-called the 5' RACE reads through MiXCR, storing one row per CDR3 protein. The data contain about 400,000 distinct CDR3 sequences, 11% of them singletons. The chain recombines TRBV5-6 with TRBJ2-5; unclear D gene. This material consisted of PBMCs, taken on the day of the first yellow fever vaccination. The source is a man between 18 and 29 years old who received the YFV17D yellow fever vaccine. CDR3 DNA sequence: TGTGCCAGCAGCTTGCCCAAAGAGACCCAGTACTTC. As protein: CASSLPKETQYF.